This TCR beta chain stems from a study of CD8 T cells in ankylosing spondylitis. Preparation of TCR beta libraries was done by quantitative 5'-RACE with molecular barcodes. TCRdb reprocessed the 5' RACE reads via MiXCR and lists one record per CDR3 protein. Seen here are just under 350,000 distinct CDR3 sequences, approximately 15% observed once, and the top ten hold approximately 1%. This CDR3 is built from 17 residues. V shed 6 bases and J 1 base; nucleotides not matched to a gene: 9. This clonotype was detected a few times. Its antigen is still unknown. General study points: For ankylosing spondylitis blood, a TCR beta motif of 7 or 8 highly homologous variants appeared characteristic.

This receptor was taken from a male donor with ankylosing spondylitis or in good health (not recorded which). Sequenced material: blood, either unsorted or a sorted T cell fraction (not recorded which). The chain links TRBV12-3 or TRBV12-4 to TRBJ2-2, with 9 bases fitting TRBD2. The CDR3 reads CASRRNLAGRNTGELFF. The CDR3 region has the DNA TGTGCCAGCAGGAGAAATCTAGCGGGGAGGAACACCGGGGAGCTGTTTTTT.